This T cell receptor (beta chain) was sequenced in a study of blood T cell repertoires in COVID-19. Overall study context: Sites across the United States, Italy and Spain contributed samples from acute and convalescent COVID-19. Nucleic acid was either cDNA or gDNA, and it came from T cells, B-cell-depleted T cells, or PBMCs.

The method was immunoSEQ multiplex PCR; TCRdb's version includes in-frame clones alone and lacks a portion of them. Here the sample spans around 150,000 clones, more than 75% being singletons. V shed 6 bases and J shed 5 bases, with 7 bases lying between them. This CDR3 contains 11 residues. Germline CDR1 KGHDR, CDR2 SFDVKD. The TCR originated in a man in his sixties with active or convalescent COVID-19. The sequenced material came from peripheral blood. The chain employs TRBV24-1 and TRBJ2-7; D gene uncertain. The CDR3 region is CATSPDNEQYF. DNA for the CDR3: TGTGCCACCAGTCCCGACAACGAGCAGTACTTC.